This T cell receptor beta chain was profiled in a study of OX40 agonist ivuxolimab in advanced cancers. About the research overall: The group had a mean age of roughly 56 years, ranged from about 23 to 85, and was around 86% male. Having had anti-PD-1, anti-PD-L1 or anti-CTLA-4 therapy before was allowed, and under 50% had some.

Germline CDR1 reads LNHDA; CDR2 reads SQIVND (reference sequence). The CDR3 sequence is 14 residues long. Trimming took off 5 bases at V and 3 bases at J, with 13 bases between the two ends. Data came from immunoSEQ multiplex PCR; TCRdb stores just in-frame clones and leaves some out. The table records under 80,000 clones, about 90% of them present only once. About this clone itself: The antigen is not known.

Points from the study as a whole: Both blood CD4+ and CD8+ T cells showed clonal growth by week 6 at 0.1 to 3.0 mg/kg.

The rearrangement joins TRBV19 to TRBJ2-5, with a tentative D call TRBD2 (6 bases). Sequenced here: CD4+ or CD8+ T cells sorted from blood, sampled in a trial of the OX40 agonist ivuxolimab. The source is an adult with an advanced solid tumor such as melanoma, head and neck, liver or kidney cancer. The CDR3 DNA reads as TGTGCCAGTAGTCCCGGTTGGGGGGAAGAGACCCAGTACTTC. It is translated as CASSPGWGEETQYF. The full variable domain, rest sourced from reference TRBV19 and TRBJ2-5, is DGGITQSPKYLFRKEGQNVTLSCEQNLNHDAMYWYRQDPGQGLRLIYYSQIVNDFQKGDIAEGYSVSREKKESFPLTVTSAQKNPTAFYLCASSPGWGEETQYFGPGTRLLVL.